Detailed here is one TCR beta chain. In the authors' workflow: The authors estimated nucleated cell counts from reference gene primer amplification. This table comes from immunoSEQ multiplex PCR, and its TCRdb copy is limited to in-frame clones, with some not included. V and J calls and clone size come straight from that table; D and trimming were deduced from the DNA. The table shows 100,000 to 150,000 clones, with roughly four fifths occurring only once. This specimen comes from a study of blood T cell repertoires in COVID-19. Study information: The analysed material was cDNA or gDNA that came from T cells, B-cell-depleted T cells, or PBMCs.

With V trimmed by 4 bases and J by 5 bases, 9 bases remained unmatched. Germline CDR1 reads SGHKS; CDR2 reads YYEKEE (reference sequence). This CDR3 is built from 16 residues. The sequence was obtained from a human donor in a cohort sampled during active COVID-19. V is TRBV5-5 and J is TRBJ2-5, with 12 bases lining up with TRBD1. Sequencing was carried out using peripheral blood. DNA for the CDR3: TGTGCCAGCAGCCCCTGGGGACAGGGGGCTTGGGAGACCCAGTACTTC. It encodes CASSPWGQGAWETQYF.